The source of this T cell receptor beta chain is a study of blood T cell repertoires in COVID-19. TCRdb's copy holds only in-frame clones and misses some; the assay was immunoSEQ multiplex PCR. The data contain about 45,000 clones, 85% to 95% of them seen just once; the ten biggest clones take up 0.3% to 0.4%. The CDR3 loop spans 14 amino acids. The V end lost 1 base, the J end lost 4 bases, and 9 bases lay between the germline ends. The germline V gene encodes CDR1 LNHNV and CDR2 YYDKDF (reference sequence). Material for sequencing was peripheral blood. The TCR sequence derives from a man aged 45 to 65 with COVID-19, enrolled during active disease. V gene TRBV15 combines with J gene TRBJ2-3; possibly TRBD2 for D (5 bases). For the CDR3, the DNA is TGTGCCACCAGCAGAGGCGGGCGATCAGATACGCAGTATTTT. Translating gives CATSRGGRSDTQYF. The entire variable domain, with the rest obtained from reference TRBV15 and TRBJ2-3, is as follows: DAMVIQNPRYQVTQFGKPVTLSCSQTLNHNVMYWYQQKSSQAPKLLFHYYDKDFNNEADTPDNFQSRRPNTSFCFLDIRSPGLGDTAMYLCATSRGGRSDTQYFGPGTRLTVL.